This is a list of T cell receptor beta chains from one sample in a study of T cell responses to AZD1222 COVID-19 vaccine. Clones were sequenced by immunoSEQ multiplex PCR, and TCRdb holds only the in-frame ones, with some missing. The repertoire holds roughly 160,000 clones, approximately 91% seen once, with 5.5% in the top ten. The sample here was peripheral blood, taken on day 0 of AZD1222 vaccination. Receptors were obtained from an adult in good health. Each CDR3 is given without its conserved first and last residue. The order of the fields is J gene, V gene, CDR3 protein.

TRBJ1-2 TRBV19 ASSIGTGVNYGYT
TRBJ2-7 TRBV28 ASRGSGRTYEQY
TRBJ2-7 TRBV28 ASRNEGWYEQY
TRBJ2-5 TRBV29-1 SVELAGGTSQY
TRBJ2-1 TRBV29-1 SVDFSLSYNEQF
TRBJ1-1 TRBV5-4 ASSLQGAVAEAF
TRBJ2-7 TRBV15 ATSREGGAYEQY
TRBJ2-7 TRBV28 ASSLGGSGPVAKEQY
TRBJ1-3 TRBV5-8 ASSRTGVRNTIY
TRBJ1-6 TRBV5-6 ASSPDRYNSPLH
TRBJ1-5 TRBV19 ASSPEGNQPQH
TRBJ1-2 TRBV28 AVRARAEGGYGYT
TRBJ1-5 TRBV6-2/TRBV6-3 ASSQGVAQPQH
TRBJ1-2 TRBV7-2 ASSPGQGNIGYT